These 26 T cell receptor beta chains were all obtained from the same sample, sequenced in a study of cytomegalovirus exposure and HLA in healthy donors (dated by TCRdb to 2016 to 2017). The receptor library was made with the immunoSEQ multiplex PCR assay. For the multiplex PCR, a mixture combining 60 forward primers for TCR Vbeta segments and 13 reverse primers for TCR Jbeta segments was used. TCRdb carries this immuneACCESS record with in-frame sequences only. Its versions omit some clonotypes, under half of them owing to an unresolved V gene in the studies checked, with the rest unexplained. This sample has around 40,000 clones in its table, and around 70% of those were observed once. The top ten clones comprise 3.4% of the sample. The source material was PBMCs. The receptors originated from a woman younger than 45 in good health and CMV-seronegative.

This clone has a handful of counts. The chain joins TRBV2 to TRBJ2-7, with D possibly TRBD1 on 6 matching bases. Germline V lookup: CDR1 SNHLY, CDR2 FYNNEI. The length of the CDR3 is 14 residues. V was shortened by 7 bases and J by 1 base, with 14 bases between the two germline ends. CDR3: CASTVGTRSYEQYF. DNA of the CDR3: TGTGCCAGCACCGTTGGGACAAGATCCTACGAGCAGTACTTC.

The V and J genes are TRBV30 and TRBJ2-1; possibly TRBD1 for D (5 bases). The CDR3 sequence is 14 residues long. With 8 bases removed from V and 5 bases from J, the gap between germline ends came to 19 bases. Germline assignment: CDR1 GTSNPN and CDR2 SVGIG (reference sequence). CDR3 in DNA: TGTGCCCAGACAACAGGAGCCGTAGACAATGAGCAGTTCTTC. Translated, it gives CAQTTGAVDNEQFF.

The chain carries TRBV10-3 and TRBJ2-1, with D unresolved. V was cut by 0 bases and J by 5 bases, with 5 bases left in between. CDR3 length equals 13 residues. CDR1 is ENHRY and CDR2 is SYGVKD in the germline V gene. The CDR3 is CAISESSDNEQFF. CDR3 nucleotides: TGTGCCATCAGTGAGTCGAGCGACAATGAGCAGTTCTTC.

This clone came up a few times. The chain uses TRBV2 and TRBJ1-4; D gene unclear. The V end lost 10 bases, the J end lost 5 bases, and 11 bases lay between the germline ends. Per the germline V gene, CDR1 is SNHLY and CDR2 is FYNNEI. This CDR3 is 12 amino acids long. The CDR3 is CATRSLNEKLFF. DNA of the CDR3: TGTGCCACCAGAAGCTTGAATGAAAAACTGTTTTTT.

The chain is built from TRBV14 and TRBJ2-1; 10 nucleotides align to TRBD1. CDR3 size: 13 residues. The germline CDR1 and CDR2 sequences are SGHDN and FVKESK. Germline trimming cut 3 bases from V and 8 bases from J; bases unmatched to any gene: 1. This CDR3 reads CASSQTGGDEQFF. In DNA form, the CDR3 reads TGTGCCAGCAGCCAGACAGGGGGCGATGAGCAGTTCTTC. Based on the CDR3 plus reference TRBV14 and TRBJ2-1, the full variable domain is EAGVTQFPSHSVIEKGQTVTLRCDPISGHDNLYWYRRVMGKEIKFLLHFVKESKQDESGMPNNRFLAERTGGTYSTLKVQPAELEDSGVYFCASSQTGGDEQFFGPGTRLTVL.

The chain carries TRBV7-7 and TRBJ2-1, with TRBD2 matching over 12 bases. This CDR3 region has 15 residues. J gave up 9 bases and V 5 bases, and 8 bases lay outside the gene matches. Germline CDR1 is SSHAT and CDR2 is FNYEAQ (reference sequence). This CDR3 is CASSHRLAGVTEQFF. The CDR3 nucleotides read TGTGCCAGCAGCCACAGACTAGCGGGAGTCACTGAGCAGTTCTTC.

This clone showed up just a few times. The V and J genes are TRBV4-2 and TRBJ2-5, with 11 bases lining up with TRBD2. The V segment lost 1 base and the J segment 5 bases; nucleotides outside the gene matches: 3. The CDR3 is 15 amino acids. Germline values: CDR1 LGHNA, CDR2 YNFKEQ. CDR3 bases: TGTGCCAGCAGCCAAGTAGCGGGGGGGCCTGAGACCCAGTACTTC. Translated: CASSQVAGGPETQYF.

This chain uses TRBV6-5 with TRBJ1-5; 9 bases fit TRBD1. The junction had 1 base not matched to a gene; V was cut back by 2 bases and J by 5 bases. Germline V gene sequence: CDR1 MNHEY, CDR2 SVGAGI. The CDR3 runs to 14 residues. The CDR3: CASSYRTGDQPQHF. The CDR3 coding sequence is TGTGCCAGCAGTTACCGGACAGGGGATCAGCCCCAGCATTTT.

This clone was observed once. The chain carries TRBV30 and TRBJ2-2; TRBD2 is a possible D gene (5 bases). The germline gives CDR1 GTSNPN, CDR2 SVGIG (reference sequence). The germline V and J ends were trimmed by 2 bases and 4 bases, with 11 bases remaining between them. This CDR3 is 14 amino acids long. As DNA, the CDR3 is TGTGCCTGGAGTCGGGAAGCGCGCACCGGGGAGCTGTTTTTT. The encoded protein is CAWSREARTGELFF.

The V gene is TRBV18, the J gene TRBJ2-2; perhaps TRBD1 as D (6 bases). This CDR3 comprises 16 residues. Germline loops: CDR1 KGHSH, CDR2 LQKENI. Between the trimmed V and J ends, which lost 3 bases and 1 base, there was a span of 12 bases. CDR3 in DNA: TGTGCCAGCTCACCCTCCGGGACAATGAACACCGGGGAGCTGTTTTTT. This sequence encodes CASSPSGTMNTGELFF.

The chain is built from TRBV29-1 and TRBJ2-7; D call uncertain. The V and J ends lost 0 bases and 3 bases respectively, with 6 bases between them. The CDR3 consists of 12 residues. CDR1 is SQVTM and CDR2 is ANQGSEA in the germline V gene. CDR3 nucleotide sequence: TGCAGCGTTGAAGATCGTAACTACGAGCAGTACTTC. It codes for CSVEDRNYEQYF.

The rearrangement joins TRBV7-2 to TRBJ2-5; TRBD1 is a possible D gene (5 bases). Per germline, CDR1 SGHTA and CDR2 FQGNSA. V was trimmed by 7 bases and J by 2 bases, leaving 8 bases between them. The CDR3 length is 12 residues. DNA for the CDR3: TGTGCCAGCAAGAGACAGCAAGAGACCCAGTACTTC. Translated, it gives CASKRQQETQYF.

V usage is TRBV6-1 and J usage is TRBJ2-7; tentative D call: TRBD2 (5 bases). Per germline, CDR1 MNHNS and CDR2 SASEGT. Trimming cost V 7 bases and J 0 bases, with 10 bases left between them. The CDR3 consists of 13 residues. CDR3: CASTSGSSYEQYF. The CDR3 DNA sequence: TGTGCCAGCACCAGCGGTTCCTCCTACGAGCAGTACTTC.

The chain recombines TRBV5-1 with TRBJ2-7; maybe TRBD2 (6 bases). Per the germline V gene, CDR1 is SGHRS and CDR2 is YFSETQ. Deletions cut 6 bases from V and 2 bases from J, with 12 bases between. The CDR3 runs to 13 residues. The CDR3, as DNA: TGCGCCAGCACCTGGGGGGAAACCTACGAGCAGTACTTC. As protein: CASTWGETYEQYF.

The V gene is TRBV9, the J gene TRBJ2-1; 10 bases map to TRBD2. The J segment lost 8 bases and the V segment lost 3 bases, leaving 2 bases of the junction unmatched. The CDR3 spans 13 residues. Germline V CDR1 and CDR2: SGDLS, YYNGEE. The CDR3 DNA sequence: TGTGCCAGCAGCGATAGCGGGAGGCATGAGCAGTTCTTC. Its translation is CASSDSGRHEQFF. Full variable domain (rest looked up from reference TRBV9 and TRBJ2-1): DSGVTQTPKHLITATGQRVTLRCSPRSGDLSVYWYQQSLDQGLQFLIQYYNGEERAKGNILERFSAQQFPDLHSELNLSSLELGDSALYFCASSDSGRHEQFFGPGTRLTVL.

V gene TRBV5-1 combines with J gene TRBJ1-5, with 8 bases fitting TRBD1. Trimming took 0 bases from V and 7 from J; bases not matched to a gene: 3. CDR3 length equals 14 residues. The germline V gene has CDR1 SGHRS and CDR2 YFSETQ. CDR3 DNA: TGCGCCAGCAGCTTGGCAGGGGGCCTCCAGCCCCAGCATTTT. Its protein product is CASSLAGGLQPQHF.

The gene calls are TRBV6-6 and TRBJ2-7; TRBD1 aligns across 8 bases. Germline V gives CDR1 MNHNY, CDR2 SVGAGI (reference sequence). The CDR3 loop spans 14 amino acids. V shed 4 bases, J shed 5 bases, and the junction held 7 bases outside the gene matches. The DNA for the CDR3 is TGTGCCAGCAGTTCGACAGGGGTTGACAACGAGCAGTACTTC. It translates to CASSSTGVDNEQYF.

The V and J genes are TRBV6-5 and TRBJ1-5; 8 positions agree with TRBD1. V lost 5 bases and J lost 7; bases outside the gene matches: 4. This CDR3 comprises 13 residues. Germline CDR1 is MNHEY and CDR2 is SVGAGI. The CDR3 spells CASSDRGSQPQHF. CDR3 nucleotide sequence: TGTGCCAGCAGTGACAGGGGATCGCAGCCCCAGCATTTT.

The V and J genes are TRBV5-6 and TRBJ2-7; 7 positions match TRBD2. Germline lookup yields CDR1 SGHDT and CDR2 YYEEEE. The trim removed 0 bases at V and 0 bases at J, leaving 3 bases unmatched. This CDR3 contains 15 residues. CDR3 residues: CASSLGSGISYEQYF. The CDR3 nucleotides are TGTGCCAGCAGCTTGGGCAGCGGGATCTCCTACGAGCAGTACTTC.

The chain combines TRBV7-9 with TRBJ2-1, with 13 bases that match TRBD2. Trimming cost V 5 bases and J 2 bases; bases outside gene matches: 3. CDR1 is SEHNR, CDR2 FQNEAQ, per germline (reference sequence). This CDR3 region has 16 residues. The CDR3 sequence: CASSPGTSGAYNEQFF. As DNA, the CDR3 is TGTGCCAGCAGCCCCGGGACTAGCGGGGCCTACAATGAGCAGTTCTTC.

This sequence joins TRBV6-1 and TRBJ1-5; a possible D gene is TRBD1 (5 bases). This CDR3 spans 15 amino acids. The V end was cut by 3 bases, the J end by 0 bases, with 9 bases between. Germline lookup yields CDR1 MNHNS and CDR2 SASEGT. CDR3 residues: CASSDQGYSNQPQHF. The CDR3 bases are TGTGCCAGCAGTGACCAGGGTTATAGCAATCAGCCCCAGCATTTT.

The rearrangement joins TRBV30 to TRBJ1-4; 10 nucleotides line up with TRBD1. This CDR3 contains 19 residues. V was clipped by 3 bases and J by 5 bases; unmatched bases: 18. Per the germline V gene, CDR1 is GTSNPN and CDR2 is SVGIG (reference sequence). The CDR3 DNA reads as TGTGCCTGGAGCGACAGGGGGCGCCCCGGATTCTCCCGAAATGAAAAACTGTTTTTT. Encoded protein: CAWSDRGRPGFSRNEKLFF.

The chain is built from TRBV11-2 and TRBJ1-2; perhaps TRBD1 as D (5 bases). V was trimmed by 1 base and J by 2 bases, leaving 5 bases between them. Looked up from germline, CDR1 is SGHAT and CDR2 is FQNNGV. CDR3 length equals 13 residues. The CDR3: CASSLGGNYGYTF. CDR3 bases: TGTGCCAGCAGCTTAGGGGGCAACTATGGCTACACCTTC. Full variable domain (missing parts from reference TRBV11-2 and TRBJ1-2): EAGVAQSPRYKIIEKRQSVAFWCNPISGHATLYWYQQILGQGPKLLIQFQNNGVVDDSQLPKDRFSAERLKGVDSTLKIQPAKLEDSAVYLCASSLGGNYGYTFGSGTRLTVV.

The chain carries TRBV4-1 and TRBJ2-2; a weak D match, TRBD1 (5 bases). V lost 4 bases to trimming and J lost 7 bases, with 10 bases between them. CDR3 length: 13 amino acids. Germline V gene data show CDR1 as MGHRA and CDR2 as YSYEKL. The CDR3 DNA follows: TGCGCCAGCAGCCCCAGGGATATCGGGGAGCTGTTTTTT. Translation: CASSPRDIGELFF.

This clone has only one observation. The chain joins TRBV5-1 to TRBJ2-3; D gene ambiguous. CDR3 length: 15 residues. The V end lost 3 bases, the J end lost 5 bases, and 16 bases lay between the germline ends. CDR1 and CDR2 from the germline V gene are SGHRS and YFSETQ. The CDR3 nucleotides are TGCGCCAGCAGCTATCAGGATTGGCGAATAGATACGCAGTATTTT. Translating it yields CASSYQDWRIDTQYF.

This clone has only one observation. CDR3 sequence: CASTRRGDGTQYF. Written as DNA, the CDR3 is TGTGCCAGCACCCGGAGGGGCGACGGGACCCAGTACTTC. The J gene is TRBJ2-5, the V gene TRBV5-8, with D possibly matching TRBD2 (6 bases). The V end lost 6 bases, the J end lost 7 bases, and 16 bases lay between the germline ends. Germline CDR1 reads SGHTS; CDR2 reads YDEGEE. This CDR3 is 13 amino acids long.